This TCR beta chain was obtained from a study of patients and donors after allogeneic stem cell transplantation. TCRdb reanalysed the RT-PCR reads using MiXCR and keeps one entry per CDR3 protein. Of thousands of distinct CDR3 sequences in the sample, over 9.5% were seen once. With 4 bases removed from V and 6 bases from J, the gap between germline ends came to 6 bases. This CDR3 has 11 residues. Germline V gives CDR1 LNHDA, CDR2 SQIVND (reference sequence). This clonotype has ten or more counts. The TCR originated in a human donor who was either an allogeneic HSCT recipient or a stem cell or donor lymphocyte infusion donor (not recorded which). It is not recorded whose cells these are; they may come from a transplant donor. The sequencing input was blood, either unsorted or a sorted T cell fraction (not recorded which). The chain uses TRBV19 and TRBJ1-2; D is uncertain. CDR3 protein: CASSTADGYTF. The CDR3 nucleotides read TGTGCCAGTAGTACCGCCGATGGCTACACCTTC.